The 9 T cell receptor beta chains below were found in one sample sequenced in a study of T cell clonotyping in hematopoietic cell transplantation. Time point denoted: recipient sample about 28 days before transplant, after cytoreduction. Libraries were prepared by immunoSEQ multiplex PCR; TCRdb keeps only in-frame clonotypes and omits some of them. The table has about 26,000 clones, approximately 80% seen once; the top ten hold about 24%. The starting material was peripheral blood mononuclear cells, obtained before stem cell transplant. Every receptor here comes from a woman aged 55 to 70 with acute myeloid leukemia. Some clones in this sample may be carry-over from other donors' samples.

The chain recombines TRBV27 with TRBJ2-5, with D tentatively TRBD1 (5 bases). V was cut by 6 bases and J by 3 bases, with 8 bases left in between. Germline values: CDR1 MNHEY, CDR2 SMNVEV (reference sequence). The CDR3 loop spans 12 amino acids. The CDR3 loop is CASRRQKETQYF. DNA of the CDR3: TGTGCCAGCAGAAGACAGAAAGAGACCCAGTACTTC.

This clone was detected only a few times. The chain employs TRBV5-1 and TRBJ2-7; no clear D gene. CDR3 length: 12 amino acids. Germline V gene lookup returns CDR1 SGHRS and CDR2 YFSETQ. The V and J ends lost 0 bases and 5 bases respectively, with 6 bases between them. The CDR3 here is CASSLVPDEQYF. The CDR3 nucleotides are TGCGCCAGCAGCTTGGTTCCGGACGAGCAGTACTTC.

The chain links TRBV11-1 to TRBJ1-1, with 10 bases identical to TRBD1. CDR3 length: 16 amino acids. Unmatched junction bases numbered 4, after V lost 0 bases and J lost 3 bases. Germline-derived CDR1 and CDR2 are SGHAT and FQDESV (reference sequence). The CDR3 DNA sequence: TGTGCCAGCAGCTTAGCGGGAGGGACAGGGGACACTGAAGCTTTCTTT. Encoded protein: CASSLAGGTGDTEAFF.

The chain recombines TRBV28 with TRBJ1-4, with D maybe TRBD1 (6 bases). The CDR3 runs 15 residues. Per germline, CDR1 MDHEN and CDR2 SYDVKM. Trimming left V 3 bases short and J 5 bases short, with 13 bases between. CDR3 residues: CASSLPGAGNEKLFF. In DNA form, the CDR3 reads TGTGCCAGCAGTTTGCCGGGGGCGGGAAATGAAAAACTGTTTTTT.

This chain links TRBV11-2 with TRBJ2-7, with 7 bases aligning to TRBD1. Germline CDR1 and CDR2: SGHAT and FQNNGV. The V and J ends lost 1 base and 3 bases, in that order; junction bases with no gene match: 9. This CDR3 comprises 16 residues. The CDR3 DNA reads as TGTGCCAGCAGCTTAGGACCCTCAGGGGGAGACTACGAGCAGTACTTC. Translating it yields CASSLGPSGGDYEQYF.

V usage is TRBV5-1 and J usage is TRBJ2-7; 9 nucleotides match TRBD2. CDR1 is SGHRS and CDR2 is YFSETQ in the germline V gene. The CDR3 runs to 14 residues. V shed 3 bases, J shed 4 bases, and the junction held 5 bases outside the gene matches. The CDR3 protein is CASSSSLAGYEQYF. CDR3 nucleotide sequence: TGCGCCAGCAGCTCAAGCCTAGCGGGGTACGAGCAGTACTTC.

The gene calls are TRBV11-3 and TRBJ2-7; 8 bases align to TRBD1. Germline V gene lookup returns CDR1 SGHNT and CDR2 YENEEA. V shed 1 base and J 3 bases; nucleotides not matched to a gene: 5. The CDR3 is 15 residues long. CDR3 amino acids: CASSLGQGLDYEQYF. CDR3 sequence (DNA): TGTGCCAGCAGCTTAGGACAGGGGTTAGACTACGAGCAGTACTTC.

This chain links TRBV6-1 with TRBJ1-5; D call uncertain. Germline-derived CDR1 and CDR2 are MNHNS and SASEGT. Trimming cost V 4 bases and J 1 base, with 8 bases left between them. This CDR3 is built from 14 residues. CDR3 coding DNA: TGTGCCAGCAGTGTGCAAAGCAGCAATCAGCCCCAGCATTTT. Translating it yields CASSVQSSNQPQHF.

The chain combines TRBV27 with TRBJ1-5, with TRBD1 identical over 10 bases. The germline V gene encodes CDR1 MNHEY and CDR2 SMNVEV (reference sequence). This CDR3 is 16 amino acids long. V shed 6 bases, J shed 5 bases, and the junction held 10 bases outside the gene matches. The chain's CDR3 is CASSPSTGTGDQPQHF. CDR3 in DNA: TGTGCCAGCAGCCCTTCAACCGGGACAGGGGATCAGCCCCAGCATTTT.